The 26 T cell receptor beta chains in this list originate from one sample, sequenced in a study of cytomegalovirus exposure and HLA in healthy donors. PCR primers comprised 60 Vbeta and 13 Jbeta primers. The data were produced by immunoSEQ multiplex PCR, yet TCRdb's version contains in-frame clones alone and is incomplete. In all, the sample yields about 76,000 clones. The sequencing sample was made of PBMCs. The origin of the receptors is a middle-aged woman in good health and CMV-seropositive.

The chain uses TRBV7-2 and TRBJ1-4; D perhaps matches TRBD1 (5 bases). This CDR3 spans 19 amino acids. V was shortened by 5 bases and J by 4 bases, with 26 bases between the two germline ends. From germline, CDR1 is SGHTA and CDR2 FQGNSA. The CDR3 sequence: CASSVSPGVLSPLNEKLFF. The CDR3, as DNA: TGTGCCAGCAGCGTCTCGCCGGGGGTTCTTAGTCCTCTTAATGAAAAACTGTTTTTT.

The chain combines TRBV19 with TRBJ1-2, with D possibly matching TRBD1 (5 bases). CDR1 is LNHDA and CDR2 is SQIVND in the germline V gene (reference sequence). The V and J ends lost 1 base and 4 bases respectively, with 13 bases between them. This CDR3 is 15 amino acids long. This CDR3 is CASSIGDRGLYGYTF. As DNA, the CDR3 is TGTGCCAGTAGTATAGGCGATAGGGGCCTCTATGGCTACACCTTC.

DNA of the CDR3: TGTGCCAGCAACTGGGACAGGGAGATACACGAGCAGTACTTC. The encoded protein is CASNWDREIHEQYF. This chain uses TRBV7-8 with TRBJ2-5, with 9 bases aligning to TRBD1. The DNA end is more similar to TRBJ2-7, so the J call may be wrong. Germline values: CDR1 SGHVS, CDR2 FQNEAQ. The CDR3 spans 14 residues.

J is TRBJ1-4 and V is TRBV7-9; D possibly corresponds to TRBD1 (6 bases). The germline gives CDR1 SEHNR, CDR2 FQNEAQ (reference sequence). Between the trimmed V and J ends, which lost 5 bases and 7 bases, there was a span of 14 bases. The CDR3 has 14 residues. CDR3 sequence reads: CASSDGGAFEKLFF. The CDR3 DNA sequence: TGTGCCAGCAGCGACGGGGGGGCTTTTGAAAAACTGTTTTTT. Variable domain in full (rest from reference TRBV7-9 and TRBJ1-4): DTGVSQNPRHKITKRGQNVTFRCDPISEHNRLYWYRQTLGQGPEFLTYFQNEAQLEKSRLLSDRFSAERPKGSFSTLEIQRTEQGDSAMYLCASSDGGAFEKLFFGSGTQLSVL.

The chain combines TRBV16 with TRBJ1-2; 7 bases map to TRBD1. This CDR3 spans 15 amino acids. From germline, CDR1 is KGHSY and CDR2 FQNENV. With V trimmed by 2 bases and J by 0 bases, 3 bases remained unmatched. The CDR3 region has the DNA TGTGCCAGCAGCCAAGTCGGGACAGCTAACTATGGCTACACCTTC. Protein product: CASSQVGTANYGYTF.

This chain joins TRBV10-1 and TRBJ2-3; TRBD1 agrees at 9 bases. The CDR3 has 15 amino acids. Losses at the gene ends were 2 bases for V and 4 bases for J; bases not matched to a gene: 4. CDR1 is WNHNN and CDR2 is SYGVQD in the germline V gene (reference sequence). CDR3 nucleotides: TGCGCCAGCAGTGAGCACAGGGGGCGTGCAGATACGCAGTATTTT. This codes for CASSEHRGRADTQYF.

The V and J genes are TRBV7-9 and TRBJ1-4; maybe TRBD1 (6 bases). Germline V gene lookup returns CDR1 SEHNR and CDR2 FQNEAQ (reference sequence). Trimming left V 5 bases short and J 8 bases short, with 18 bases between. The CDR3 has 15 residues. CDR3 loop: CASSLLAGAGEKLFF. DNA of the CDR3: TGTGCCAGCAGCCTCCTGGCGGGGGCCGGCGAAAAACTGTTTTTT.

This chain links TRBV7-3 with TRBJ2-1, with a weak D call TRBD2 (6 bases). Per germline, CDR1 SGHTA and CDR2 FQGTGA. The germline V and J ends were trimmed by 5 bases and 7 bases, with 18 bases remaining between them. The length of the CDR3 is 15 residues. CDR3 in amino acids: CASSDYPRGKNEQFF. The CDR3, as DNA: TGTGCCAGCAGCGATTATCCGCGGGGTAAGAATGAGCAGTTCTTC.

J is TRBJ1-5 and V is TRBV9; the match to TRBD1 covers 8 bases. The CDR3 consists of 16 residues. The trim removed 5 bases at V and 7 bases at J, leaving 14 bases unmatched. The germline V gene encodes CDR1 SGDLS and CDR2 YYNGEE. The CDR3 protein is CASRTQGAVEWQPQHF. The CDR3 coding sequence is TGTGCCAGCAGAACCCAGGGGGCGGTGGAATGGCAGCCCCAGCATTTT.

The chain has TRBV18 and TRBJ2-2; 11 bases are a match to TRBD2. Germline values: CDR1 KGHSH, CDR2 LQKENI. Unmatched junction bases numbered 5, after V lost 2 bases and J lost 0 bases. The CDR3 is made up of 18 amino acids. The CDR3 sequence is CASSPVLAGDPNTGELFF. As DNA, the CDR3 is TGTGCCAGCTCACCAGTACTAGCGGGAGATCCGAACACCGGGGAGCTGTTTTTT. Looking up the rest from reference TRBV18 and TRBJ2-2 gives the full variable domain: NAGVMQNPRHLVRRRGQEARLRCSPMKGHSHVYWYRQLPEEGLKFMVYLQKENIIDESGMPKERFSAEFPKEGPSILRIQQVVRGDSAAYFCASSPVLAGDPNTGELFFGEGSRLTVL.

This clone counts as medium-sized by frequency. The chain links TRBV6-1 to TRBJ1-5; TRBD1 agrees at 8 bases. Per the germline V gene, CDR1 is MNHNS and CDR2 is SASEGT. The trim removed 6 bases at V and 11 bases at J, leaving 12 bases unmatched. The CDR3 runs 14 residues. The CDR3 DNA follows: TGTGCCAGCAGAGGCCTAGGACAGGGCGATTCCCAGCATTTT. It codes for CASRGLGQGDSQHF.

V usage is TRBV6-7 and J usage is TRBJ2-2; 8 bases align to TRBD2. TRBV6-7 is marked as an open reading frame, function uncertain. This CDR3 is 14 amino acids long. J gave up 4 bases and V 5 bases, and 3 bases lay outside the gene matches. The CDR3: CASSGGRSTGELFF. The CDR3 nucleotides are TGTGCCAGCAGTGGCGGGAGGTCCACCGGGGAGCTGTTTTTT.

The chain uses TRBV2 and TRBJ2-5; no reliable D call. There are 12 residues in the CDR3. The V gene's germline CDR1 is SNHLY and CDR2 FYNNEI. Deletions cut 5 bases from V and 2 bases from J, with 6 bases between. The CDR3 nucleotides read TGTGCCAGCAGTAAACTGCAAGAGACCCAGTACTTC. Translating gives CASSKLQETQYF.

As regards this clone: The sample contains more than one DNA sequence encoding this CDR3. The V call is TRBV7-9, the J call TRBJ1-1; 8 bases agree with TRBD1. The CDR3 runs 13 residues. V lost 4 bases, J lost 3 bases, and 1 base stayed unmatched. Germline V lookup: CDR1 SEHNR, CDR2 FQNEAQ (reference sequence). CDR3 region: CASSSQGDTEAFF. CDR3 nucleotides: TGTGCCAGCAGCTCACAGGGGGACACTGAAGCTTTCTTT.

The chain employs TRBV6-5 and TRBJ1-2, with D unresolved. V was cut by 6 bases and J by 3 bases, with 17 bases left in between. Germline V gene sequence: CDR1 MNHEY, CDR2 SVGAGI. The CDR3 runs to 15 residues. Written as DNA, the CDR3 is TGTGCCAGCAGCCCCGGACTTCCAAGGGACTATGGCTACACCTTC. Translated: CASSPGLPRDYGYTF.

The chain has TRBV7-3 and TRBJ2-3; D ambiguous. Trimming removed 1 base at V and 6 bases at J, with 8 bases between. The CDR3 has 13 amino acids. The germline V gene encodes CDR1 SGHTA and CDR2 FQGTGA. CDR3 DNA sequence: TGTGCCAGCAGCTTAAGTTACGGGGATACGCAGTATTTT. Its translation is CASSLSYGDTQYF.

The chain carries TRBV19 and TRBJ2-2, with 10 bases lining up with TRBD2. Per the germline V gene, CDR1 is LNHDA and CDR2 is SQIVND (reference sequence). V dropped 7 bases and J dropped 8; count of bases not matched to a gene: 10. The CDR3 length is 15 residues. CDR3 sequence: CASNTGLASRGELFF. CDR3 DNA sequence: TGTGCCAGTAACACGGGACTAGCGTCAAGGGGGGAGCTGTTTTTT.

The chain joins TRBV27 to TRBJ1-4, with 9 bases matching TRBD1. The trim removed 4 bases at V and 0 bases at J, leaving 9 bases unmatched. The length of the CDR3 is 18 residues. Germline V gives CDR1 MNHEY, CDR2 SMNVEV (reference sequence). DNA for the CDR3: TGTGCCAGCAGTTCACCGACAGGGGGGAGGCCAACTAATGAAAAACTGTTTTTT. Translation gives CASSSPTGGRPTNEKLFF.

For this clone: This specimen includes other DNA sequences encoding the same CDR3. V gene TRBV30 combines with J gene TRBJ2-3, with TRBD2 matching over 12 bases. CDR3 size: 16 residues. Per germline, CDR1 GTSNPN and CDR2 SVGIG (reference sequence). V dropped 5 bases and J dropped 4; count of bases not matched to a gene: 10. The CDR3 sequence is CAWHPASGGVADTQYF. DNA for the CDR3: TGTGCCTGGCATCCAGCTAGCGGGGGGGTAGCAGATACGCAGTATTTT.

The chain combines TRBV5-1 with TRBJ2-1; TRBD2 agrees at 14 bases. The CDR3 runs 16 residues. The trim removed 4 bases at V and 8 bases at J, leaving 8 bases unmatched. The germline V gene has CDR1 SGHRS and CDR2 YFSETQ. As DNA, the CDR3 is TGCGCCAGCAGCGGCGGGACTAGCGGGAGATTGGATGAGCAGTTCTTC. This translates into CASSGGTSGRLDEQFF.

V and J are TRBV27 and TRBJ2-2, with D unclear. This CDR3 is built from 14 residues. Per the germline V gene, CDR1 is MNHEY and CDR2 is SMNVEV (reference sequence). Trimming took 2 bases from V and 1 from J, leaving 5 bases between them. The DNA for the CDR3 is TGTGCCAGCAGTTTAAATAGGAACACCGGGGAGCTGTTTTTT. This translates into CASSLNRNTGELFF.

V usage is TRBV7-3 and J usage is TRBJ2-6; 8 nucleotides line up with TRBD1. J gave up 0 bases and V 5 bases, and 6 bases lay outside the gene matches. CDR3 length: 17 amino acids. The germline V gene has CDR1 SGHTA and CDR2 FQGTGA. DNA of the CDR3: TGTGCCAGCAGCCCCCCGGGACAGGCCTCTGGGGCCAACGTCCTGACTTTC. Translation gives CASSPPGQASGANVLTF.

This chain connects TRBV6-6 to TRBJ2-7, with 13 bases lining up with TRBD2. The CDR3 extends over 15 amino acids. Trimming cost V 5 bases and J 3 bases; bases outside gene matches: 4. The V gene's germline CDR1 is MNHNY and CDR2 SVGAGI (reference sequence). The CDR3 loop is CASSRTSGSIYEQYF. CDR3 sequence (DNA): TGTGCCAGCAGTAGGACTAGCGGGAGTATCTACGAGCAGTACTTC.

The chain has TRBV27 and TRBJ1-1; TRBD1 matches at 9 bases. The CDR3 is 18 amino acids. The V and J ends lost 5 bases and 0 bases, in that order; junction bases with no gene match: 13. The germline V gene has CDR1 MNHEY and CDR2 SMNVEV (reference sequence). This CDR3 is CASSLHSPGQGVNTEAFF. Written as DNA, the CDR3 is TGTGCCAGCAGTCTCCACTCACCGGGACAGGGTGTGAACACTGAAGCTTTCTTT.

V and J are TRBV7-2 and TRBJ1-4, with 9 bases that match TRBD1. The CDR3 is made up of 15 amino acids. Germline CDR1 SGHTA, CDR2 FQGNSA. Germline trimming cut 1 base from V and 8 bases from J; bases unmatched to any gene: 5. CDR3: CASSLGDREGEKLFF. The CDR3 DNA sequence: TGTGCCAGCAGCTTAGGGGACAGGGAAGGGGAAAAACTGTTTTTT. The complete variable domain, with remaining parts taken from reference TRBV7-2 and TRBJ1-4, reads GAGVSQSPSNKVTEKGKDVELRCDPISGHTALYWYRQSLGQGLEFLIYFQGNSAPDKSGLPSDRFSAERTGGSVSTLTIQRTQQEDSAVYLCASSLGDREGEKLFFGSGTQLSVL.

The V call is TRBV28, the J call TRBJ1-1; maybe TRBD1 (5 bases). Per germline, CDR1 MDHEN and CDR2 SYDVKM. The V and J ends lost 6 bases and 1 base respectively, with 15 bases between them. The CDR3 is 15 residues long. CDR3 region: CASSGPGNTNTEAFF. The CDR3 region has the DNA TGTGCCAGCAGCGGACCAGGGAATACGAACACTGAAGCTTTCTTT.